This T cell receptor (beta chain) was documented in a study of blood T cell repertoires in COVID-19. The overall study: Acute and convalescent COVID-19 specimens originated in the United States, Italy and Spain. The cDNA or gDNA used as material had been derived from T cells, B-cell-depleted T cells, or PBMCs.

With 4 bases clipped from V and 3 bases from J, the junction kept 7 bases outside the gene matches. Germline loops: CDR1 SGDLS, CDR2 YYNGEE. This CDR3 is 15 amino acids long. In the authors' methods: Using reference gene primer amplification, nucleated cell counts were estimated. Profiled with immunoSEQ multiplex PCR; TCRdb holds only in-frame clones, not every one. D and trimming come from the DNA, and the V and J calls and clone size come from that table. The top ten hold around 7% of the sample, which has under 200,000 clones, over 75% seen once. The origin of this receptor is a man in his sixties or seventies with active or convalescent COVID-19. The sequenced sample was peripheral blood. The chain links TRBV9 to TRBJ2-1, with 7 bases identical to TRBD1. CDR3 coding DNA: TGTGCCAGCAGCCCACTTGGGGACAGCTACAATGAGCAGTTCTTC. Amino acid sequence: CASSPLGDSYNEQFF.